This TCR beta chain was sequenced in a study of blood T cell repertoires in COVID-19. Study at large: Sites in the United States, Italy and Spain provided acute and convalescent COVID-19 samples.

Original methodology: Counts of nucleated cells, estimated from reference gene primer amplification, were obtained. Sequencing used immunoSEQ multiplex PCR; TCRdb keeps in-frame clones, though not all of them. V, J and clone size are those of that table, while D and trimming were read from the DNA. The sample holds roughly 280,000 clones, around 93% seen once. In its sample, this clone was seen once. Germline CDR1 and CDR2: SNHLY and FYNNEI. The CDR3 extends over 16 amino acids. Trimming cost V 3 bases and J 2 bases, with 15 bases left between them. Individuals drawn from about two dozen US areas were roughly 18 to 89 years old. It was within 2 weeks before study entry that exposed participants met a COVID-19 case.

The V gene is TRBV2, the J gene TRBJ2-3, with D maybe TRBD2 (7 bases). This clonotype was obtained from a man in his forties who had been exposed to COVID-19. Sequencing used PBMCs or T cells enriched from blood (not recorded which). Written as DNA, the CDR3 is TGTGCCAGCAGTGATGGGGGGGGCGGGAACACAGATACGCAGTATTTT. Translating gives CASSDGGGGNTDTQYF.